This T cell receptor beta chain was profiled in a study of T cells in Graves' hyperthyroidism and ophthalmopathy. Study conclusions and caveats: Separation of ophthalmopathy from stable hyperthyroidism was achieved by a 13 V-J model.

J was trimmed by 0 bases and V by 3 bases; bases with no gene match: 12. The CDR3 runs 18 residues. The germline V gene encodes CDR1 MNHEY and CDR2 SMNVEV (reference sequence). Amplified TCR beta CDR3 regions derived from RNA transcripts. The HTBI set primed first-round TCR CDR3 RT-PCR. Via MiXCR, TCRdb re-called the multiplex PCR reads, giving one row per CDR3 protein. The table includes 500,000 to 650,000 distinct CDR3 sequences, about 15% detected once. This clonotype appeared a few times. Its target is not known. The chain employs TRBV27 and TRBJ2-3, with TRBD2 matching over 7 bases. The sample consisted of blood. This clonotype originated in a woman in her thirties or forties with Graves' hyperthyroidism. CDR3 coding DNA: TGTGCCAGCAGTTTGTCGCTAGCGGTTCACCCCAGCACAGATACGCAGTATTTT. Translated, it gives CASSLSLAVHPSTDTQYF.